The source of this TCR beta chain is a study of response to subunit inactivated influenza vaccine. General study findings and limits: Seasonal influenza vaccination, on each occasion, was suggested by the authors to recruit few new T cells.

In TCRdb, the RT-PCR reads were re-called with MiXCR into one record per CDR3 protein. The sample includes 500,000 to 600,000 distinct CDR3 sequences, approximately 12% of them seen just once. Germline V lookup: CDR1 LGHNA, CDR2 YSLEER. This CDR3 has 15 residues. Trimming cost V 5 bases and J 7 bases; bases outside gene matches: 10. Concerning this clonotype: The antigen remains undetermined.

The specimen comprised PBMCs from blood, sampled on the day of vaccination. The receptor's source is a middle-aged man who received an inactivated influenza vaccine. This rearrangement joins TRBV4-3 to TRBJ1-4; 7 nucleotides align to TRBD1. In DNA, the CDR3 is TGCGCCAGCAGCAAGAACGACAGGGTCGGTGAAAAACTGTTTTTT. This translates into CASSKNDRVGEKLFF.